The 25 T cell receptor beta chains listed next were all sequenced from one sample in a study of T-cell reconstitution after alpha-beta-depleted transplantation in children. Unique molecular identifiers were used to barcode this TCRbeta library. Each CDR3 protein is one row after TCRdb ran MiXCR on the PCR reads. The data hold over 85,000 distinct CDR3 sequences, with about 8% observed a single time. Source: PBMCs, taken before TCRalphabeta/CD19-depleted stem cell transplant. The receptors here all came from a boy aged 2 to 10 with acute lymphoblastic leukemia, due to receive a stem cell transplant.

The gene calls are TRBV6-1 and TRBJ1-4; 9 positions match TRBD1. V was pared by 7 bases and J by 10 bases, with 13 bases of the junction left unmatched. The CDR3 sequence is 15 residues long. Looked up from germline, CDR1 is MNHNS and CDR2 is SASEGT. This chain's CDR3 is CASKGTGQGKGKLFF. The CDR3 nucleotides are TGTGCCAGCAAGGGGACAGGGCAAGGAAAAGGAAAACTGTTTTTT.

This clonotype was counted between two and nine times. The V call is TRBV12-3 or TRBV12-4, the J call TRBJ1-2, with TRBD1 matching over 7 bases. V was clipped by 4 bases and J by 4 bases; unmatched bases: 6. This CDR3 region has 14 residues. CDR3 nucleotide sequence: TGTGCCAGCAGTTCACCGACAGGGAGCTATGGCTACACCTTC. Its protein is CASSSPTGSYGYTF.

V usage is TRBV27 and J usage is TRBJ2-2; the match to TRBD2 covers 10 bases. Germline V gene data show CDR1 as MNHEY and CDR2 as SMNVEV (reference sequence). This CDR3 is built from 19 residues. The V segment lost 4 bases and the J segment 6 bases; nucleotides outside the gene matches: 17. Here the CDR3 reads CASSSPGERGGLGPGELFF. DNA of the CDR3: TGTGCCAGCAGTTCCCCGGGGGAGCGGGGGGGCCTAGGGCCCGGGGAGCTGTTTTTT.

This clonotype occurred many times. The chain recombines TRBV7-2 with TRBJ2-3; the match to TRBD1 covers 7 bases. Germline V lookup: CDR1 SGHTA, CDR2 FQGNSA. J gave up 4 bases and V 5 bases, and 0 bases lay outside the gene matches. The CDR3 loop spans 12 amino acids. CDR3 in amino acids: CASSRGPDTQYF. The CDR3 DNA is TGTGCCAGCAGCAGGGGGCCAGATACGCAGTATTTT.

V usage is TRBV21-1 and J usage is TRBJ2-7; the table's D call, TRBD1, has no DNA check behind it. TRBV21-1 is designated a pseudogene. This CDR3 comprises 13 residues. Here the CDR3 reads CASSKAGDYEQYF. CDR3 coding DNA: TGTGCCAGCAGCAAAGCAGGGGACTACGAGCAGTACTTC.

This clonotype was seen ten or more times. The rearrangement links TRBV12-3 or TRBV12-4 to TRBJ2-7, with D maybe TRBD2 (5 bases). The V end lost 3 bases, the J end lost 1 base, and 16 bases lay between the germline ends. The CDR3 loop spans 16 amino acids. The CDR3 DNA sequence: TGTGCCAGCAGTTTCGTCTCCGTGAAGCGGTCCTACGAGCAGTACTTC. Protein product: CASSFVSVKRSYEQYF.

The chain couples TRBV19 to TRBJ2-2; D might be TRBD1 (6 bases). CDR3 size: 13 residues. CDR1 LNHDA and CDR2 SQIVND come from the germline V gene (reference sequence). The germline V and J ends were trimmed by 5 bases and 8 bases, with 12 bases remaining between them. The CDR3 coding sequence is TGTGCCAGTAGTCCCAGGGGTAGGGGGGAGCTGTTTTTT. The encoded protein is CASSPRGRGELFF.

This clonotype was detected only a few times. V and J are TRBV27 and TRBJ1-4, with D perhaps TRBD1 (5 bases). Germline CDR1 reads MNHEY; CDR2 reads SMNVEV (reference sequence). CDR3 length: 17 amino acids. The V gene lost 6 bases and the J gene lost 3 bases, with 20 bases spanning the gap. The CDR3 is CASSRRPQASANEKLFF. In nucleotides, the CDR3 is TGTGCCAGCAGCCGGCGGCCACAGGCGTCGGCTAATGAAAAACTGTTTTTT.

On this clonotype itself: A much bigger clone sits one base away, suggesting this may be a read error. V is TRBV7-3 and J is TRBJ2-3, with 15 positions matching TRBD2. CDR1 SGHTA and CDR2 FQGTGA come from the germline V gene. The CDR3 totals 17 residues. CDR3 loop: CAISPGTSGGPTDTQYF. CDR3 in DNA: TGTGCCATCAGCCCCGGGACTAGCGGGGGGCCCACAGATACGCAGTATTTT.

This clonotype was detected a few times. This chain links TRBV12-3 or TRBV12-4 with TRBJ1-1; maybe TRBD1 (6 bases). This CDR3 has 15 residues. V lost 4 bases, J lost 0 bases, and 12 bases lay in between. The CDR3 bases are TGTGCCAGCAGTTATGACAGGCGAATGAACACTGAAGCTTTCTTT. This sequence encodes CASSYDRRMNTEAFF.

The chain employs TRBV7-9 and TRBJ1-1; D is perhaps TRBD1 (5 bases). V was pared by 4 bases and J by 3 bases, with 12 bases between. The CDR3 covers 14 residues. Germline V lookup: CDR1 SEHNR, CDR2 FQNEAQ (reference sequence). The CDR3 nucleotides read TGTGCCAGCAGCTCAGCGGGGGTGTACACTGAAGCTTTCTTT. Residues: CASSSAGVYTEAFF. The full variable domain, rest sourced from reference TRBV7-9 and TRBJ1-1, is DTGVSQNPRHKITKRGQNVTFRCDPISEHNRLYWYRQTLGQGPEFLTYFQNEAQLEKSRLLSDRFSAERPKGSFSTLEIQRTEQGDSAMYLCASSSAGVYTEAFFGQGTRLTVV.

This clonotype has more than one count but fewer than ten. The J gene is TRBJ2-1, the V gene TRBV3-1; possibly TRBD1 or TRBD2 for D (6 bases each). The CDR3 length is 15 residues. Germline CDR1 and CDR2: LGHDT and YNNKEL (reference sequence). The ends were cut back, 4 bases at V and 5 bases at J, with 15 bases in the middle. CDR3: CASSPLGGPHNEQFF. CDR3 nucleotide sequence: TGTGCCAGCAGCCCCTTGGGGGGCCCACACAATGAGCAGTTCTTC.

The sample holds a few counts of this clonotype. The DNA of the CDR3 is TGTGCCAGCAGCTTAGTTCTTATTAGCACAGATACGCAGTATTTT. Its protein is CASSLVLISTDTQYF. This chain links TRBV7-2 with TRBJ2-3; no clear D gene. CDR3 length: 15 amino acids. V was cut by 1 base and J by 0 bases, with 8 bases left in between. CDR1 and CDR2 (germline): SGHTA, FQGNSA.

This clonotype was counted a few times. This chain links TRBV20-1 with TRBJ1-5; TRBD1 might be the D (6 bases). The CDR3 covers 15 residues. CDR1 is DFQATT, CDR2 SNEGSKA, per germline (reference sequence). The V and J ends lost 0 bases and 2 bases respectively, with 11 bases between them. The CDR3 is CSARDPRQGNQPQHF. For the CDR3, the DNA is TGCAGTGCTAGAGATCCACGACAGGGCAATCAGCCCCAGCATTTT.

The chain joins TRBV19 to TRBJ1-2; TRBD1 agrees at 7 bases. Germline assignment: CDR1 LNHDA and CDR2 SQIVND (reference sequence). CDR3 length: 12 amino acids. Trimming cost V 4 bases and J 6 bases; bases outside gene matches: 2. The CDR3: CASSTTGNGYTF. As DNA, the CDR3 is TGTGCCAGTAGTACGACAGGGAATGGCTACACCTTC. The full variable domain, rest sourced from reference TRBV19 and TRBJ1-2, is DGGITQSPKYLFRKEGQNVTLSCEQNLNHDAMYWYRQDPGQGLRLIYYSQIVNDFQKGDIAEGYSVSREKKESFPLTVTSAQKNPTAFYLCASSTTGNGYTFGSGTRLTVV.

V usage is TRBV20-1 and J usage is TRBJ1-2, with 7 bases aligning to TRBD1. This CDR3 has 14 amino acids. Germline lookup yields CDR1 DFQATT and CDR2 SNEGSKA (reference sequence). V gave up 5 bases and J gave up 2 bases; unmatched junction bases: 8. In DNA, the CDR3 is TGCAGTGCTCCCCGACAGGGACCGAACTATGGCTACACCTTC. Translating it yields CSAPRQGPNYGYTF.

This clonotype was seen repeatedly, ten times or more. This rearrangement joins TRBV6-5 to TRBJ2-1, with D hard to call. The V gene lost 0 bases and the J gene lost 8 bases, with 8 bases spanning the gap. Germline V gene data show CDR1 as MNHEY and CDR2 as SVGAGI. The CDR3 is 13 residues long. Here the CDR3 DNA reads TGTGCCAGCAGTTACTCGAACTCGGATGAGCAGTTCTTC. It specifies CASSYSNSDEQFF.

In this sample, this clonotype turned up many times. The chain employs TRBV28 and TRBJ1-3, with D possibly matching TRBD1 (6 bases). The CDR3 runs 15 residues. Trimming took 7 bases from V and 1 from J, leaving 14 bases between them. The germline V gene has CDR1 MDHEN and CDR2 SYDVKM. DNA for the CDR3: TGTGCCAGCAAACAGGGTGGGAGATCTGGAAACACCATATATTTT. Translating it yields CASKQGGRSGNTIYF.

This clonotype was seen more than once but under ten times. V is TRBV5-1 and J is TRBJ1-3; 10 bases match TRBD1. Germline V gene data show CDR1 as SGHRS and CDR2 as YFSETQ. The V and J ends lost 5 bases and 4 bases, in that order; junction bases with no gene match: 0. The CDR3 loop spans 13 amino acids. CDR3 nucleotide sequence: TGCGCCAGCAGGGGACAGGGGGGAAACACCATATATTTT. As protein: CASRGQGGNTIYF.

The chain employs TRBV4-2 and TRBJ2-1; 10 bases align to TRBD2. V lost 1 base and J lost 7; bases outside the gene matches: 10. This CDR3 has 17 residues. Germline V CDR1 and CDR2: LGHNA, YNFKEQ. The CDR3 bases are TGTGCCAGCAGCCAAGCCCAGCGGGGGGGCCGAAGGAATGAGCAGTTCTTC. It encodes CASSQAQRGGRRNEQFF.

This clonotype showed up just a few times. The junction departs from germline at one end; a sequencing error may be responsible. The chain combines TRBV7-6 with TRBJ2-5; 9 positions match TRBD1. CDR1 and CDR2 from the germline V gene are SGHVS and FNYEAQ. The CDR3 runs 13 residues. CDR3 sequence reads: CASNLGTGETQYF. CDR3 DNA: TGTGCCAGCAACTTAGGGACAGGGGAGACCCAGTACTTC. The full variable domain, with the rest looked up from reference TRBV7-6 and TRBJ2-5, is GAGVSQSPRYKVTKRGQDVALRCDPISGHVSLYWYRQALGQGPEFLTYFNYEAQQDKSGLPNDRFSAERPEGSISTLTIQRTEQRDSAMYRCASNLGTGETQYFGPGTRLLVL.

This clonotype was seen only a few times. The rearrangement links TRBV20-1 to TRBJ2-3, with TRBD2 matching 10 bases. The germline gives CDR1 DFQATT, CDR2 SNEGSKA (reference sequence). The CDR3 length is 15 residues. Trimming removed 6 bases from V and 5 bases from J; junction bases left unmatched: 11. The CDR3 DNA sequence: TGCAGTGCCCCCGACACTAGCGGGGTGTTAGATACGCAGTATTTT. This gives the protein CSAPDTSGVLDTQYF.

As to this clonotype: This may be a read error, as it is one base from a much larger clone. In DNA, the CDR3 is TGTGCCAGCAGTTCCCCGACAGCTCACTCCAACGAGCAGTACTTC. Residues: CASSSPTAHSNEQYF. The rearrangement joins TRBV27 to TRBJ2-7, with D possibly matching TRBD1 (5 bases). Germline loops: CDR1 MNHEY, CDR2 SMNVEV (reference sequence). The CDR3 sequence is 15 residues long.

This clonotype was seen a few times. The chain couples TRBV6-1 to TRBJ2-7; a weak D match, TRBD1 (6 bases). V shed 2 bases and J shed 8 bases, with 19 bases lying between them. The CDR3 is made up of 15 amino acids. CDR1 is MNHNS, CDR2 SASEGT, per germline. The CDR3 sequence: CASSELRRNQGKQYF. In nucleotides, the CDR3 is TGTGCCAGCAGTGAACTACGACGAAATCAGGGGAAGCAGTACTTC.

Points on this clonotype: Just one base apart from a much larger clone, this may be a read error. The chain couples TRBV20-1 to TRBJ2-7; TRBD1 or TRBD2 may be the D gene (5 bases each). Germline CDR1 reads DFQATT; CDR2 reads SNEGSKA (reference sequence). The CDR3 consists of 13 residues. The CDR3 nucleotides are TGCAGTGCATGGGACCGTCACGCCCACGAGCACTACTTC. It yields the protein CSAWDRHAHEHYF.